The TCR beta chain under discussion was sequenced for a study of beta chain features in type 1 diabetes. In its sample, this clone was seen many times. Trimming pared 3 bases from V and 5 bases from J, leaving 10 bases between. The CDR3 covers 12 residues. Germline assignment: CDR1 SQVTM and CDR2 ANQGSEA. Investigators reverse transcribed all isolated RNA, so they sequenced expressed TCRB transcripts. Assay: immunoSEQ multiplex PCR; the TCRdb copy retains only in-frame clones and omits some. The sample consists of about 200,000 clones, under 13% of them appearing once. The chain links TRBV29-1 to TRBJ1-2; tentative D call: TRBD1 (5 bases). This receptor was identified in a man aged 18 to 30 in good health. What was sequenced was central memory CD4+ T cells from blood. CDR3 in DNA: TGCAGCGTTGATGTCCAGGGTTATGGCTACACCTTC. It translates to CSVDVQGYGYTF.